Below, 21 T cell receptor beta chains from the same sample are listed, as sequenced in a study of T cells after yellow fever vaccination. TCRdb passed the 5' RACE reads through MiXCR, listing each CDR3 protein once. Among around 530,000 distinct CDR3 sequences listed, around 16% were seen once. The sample in question was PBMCs, obtained more than 4 days after the first yellow fever vaccination. The receptors were sampled from a man between 18 and 29 years old who received the YFV17D yellow fever vaccine.

The V call is TRBV5-4, the J call TRBJ2-2; D may be TRBD1 (6 bases). This CDR3 is 16 amino acids long. V shed 0 bases and J shed 1 base, with 10 bases lying between them. The germline gives CDR1 SGHNT, CDR2 YYREEE (reference sequence). The CDR3 coding sequence is TGTGCCAGCAGCTTGGTGGGGGCGAGGAACACCGGGGAGCTGTTTTTT. The encoded protein is CASSLVGARNTGELFF.

This clonotype was observed a handful of times. V gene TRBV12-3 or TRBV12-4 combines with J gene TRBJ2-5; no clear D. With 6 bases removed from V and 5 bases from J, the gap between germline ends came to 16 bases. CDR3 length: 14 residues. Written as DNA, the CDR3 is TGTGCCAGCAGAGTAGGTTCAGTGGGTGAGACCCAGTACTTC. Protein product: CASRVGSVGETQYF.

This clonotype was seen only a few times. The rearrangement links TRBV3-1 to TRBJ1-1, with 7 bases matching TRBD1. Germline V gives CDR1 LGHDT, CDR2 YNNKEL (reference sequence). CDR3 size: 15 residues. After removal of 0 bases from V and 4 bases from J, the junction contained 5 bases not matched to a gene. This CDR3 is CASSQETGRGTEAFF. The CDR3 DNA reads TGTGCCAGCAGCCAAGAGACAGGGAGGGGCACTGAAGCTTTCTTT.

This clonotype was counted between two and nine times. The chain uses TRBV5-6 and TRBJ1-1, with D possibly matching TRBD1 (6 bases). The CDR3 has 17 amino acids. The germline gives CDR1 SGHDT, CDR2 YYEEEE. The V end was cut by 4 bases, the J end by 5 bases, with 24 bases between. CDR3 DNA: TGTGCCAGCAGCCCGGTCTCCGGGACAAAAGTCGGGACTGAAGCTTTCTTT. Translation: CASSPVSGTKVGTEAFF.

In its sample, this clonotype was seen a few times. The rearrangement joins TRBV20-1 to TRBJ2-7; no reliable D call. Trimming shortened V by 4 bases and J by 2 bases, and 21 bases separated the two germline ends. CDR1 DFQATT and CDR2 SNEGSKA come from the germline V gene (reference sequence). The CDR3 is made up of 16 amino acids. Here the CDR3 reads CSATLPGRRLAYEQYF. CDR3 DNA sequence: TGCAGTGCTACCCTCCCCGGTAGGCGGCTAGCCTACGAGCAGTACTTC.

V usage is TRBV7-2 and J usage is TRBJ2-5, with D perhaps matching TRBD2 (6 bases). This CDR3 has 14 residues. Germline CDR1 and CDR2: SGHTA and FQGNSA. Trimming removed 2 bases from V and 4 bases from J, with 11 bases in between. The CDR3: CASSLWLGGETQYF. The DNA of the CDR3 is TGTGCCAGCAGCTTATGGCTGGGGGGAGAGACCCAGTACTTC.

The sample holds a few counts of this clonotype. This chain joins TRBV20-1 and TRBJ2-1, with D perhaps being TRBD1 or TRBD2 (5 bases each). The V and J ends lost 4 bases and 2 bases respectively, with 18 bases between them. Germline loops: CDR1 DFQATT, CDR2 SNEGSKA (reference sequence). This CDR3 is 16 amino acids long. CDR3 in DNA: TGCAGTGCTATTCCATTCCGGGACGTAACCTACAATGAGCAGTTCTTC. Amino acid sequence: CSAIPFRDVTYNEQFF.

This clonotype was seen at least ten times. The chain links TRBV30 to TRBJ1-1; tentatively, D is TRBD1 (6 bases). Germline V CDR1 and CDR2: GTSNPN, SVGIG (reference sequence). V was shortened by 2 bases and J by 1 base, with 11 bases between the two germline ends. The CDR3 contains 14 residues. In DNA, the CDR3 is TGTGCCTGGAGTCACAGGGAAAGGAACACTGAAGCTTTCTTT. It yields the protein CAWSHRERNTEAFF.

This clonotype was seen many times. The chain employs TRBV4-1 and TRBJ2-7; weak D call: TRBD2 (5 bases). This CDR3 spans 15 amino acids. Germline values: CDR1 MGHRA, CDR2 YSYEKL. V shed 1 base and J shed 2 bases, with 12 bases lying between them. In nucleotides, the CDR3 is TGCGCCAGCAGCCAAGGCGCTAGCTCGGCCTACGAGCAGTACTTC. It translates to CASSQGASSAYEQYF.

This clonotype was observed a few times. The CDR3: CSARGGGLPKATQYF. CDR3 DNA: TGCAGTGCTAGAGGAGGGGGACTACCGAAAGCGACCCAGTACTTC. The rearrangement links TRBV20-1 to TRBJ2-5, with D possibly TRBD2 on 7 matching bases. In germline, CDR1 is DFQATT, CDR2 SNEGSKA (reference sequence). V lost 1 base and J lost 7, with 19 bases in between. The CDR3 contains 15 residues.

This clonotype was picked up a small number of times. This chain uses TRBV20-1 with TRBJ2-5; D tentatively fits TRBD1 or TRBD2 (5 bases each). V dropped 7 bases and J dropped 4 bases, with 19 bases sitting between them. The CDR3 length is 14 residues. Germline CDR1 and CDR2: DFQATT and SNEGSKA (reference sequence). CDR3 residues: CSVHRGFEGETQYF. DNA of the CDR3: TGCAGTGTTCACCGGGGCTTCGAGGGAGAGACCCAGTACTTC.

The J gene is TRBJ2-7, the V gene TRBV5-1, with 15 bases matching TRBD2. V shed 0 bases and J 0 bases; nucleotides not matched to a gene: 7. The CDR3 sequence is 19 residues long. Germline CDR1 and CDR2: SGHRS and YFSETQ. CDR3 in DNA: TGCGCCAGCAGCTTGGAGGGACTAGCGGGGGGTACGAGCTCCTACGAGCAGTACTTC. It yields the protein CASSLEGLAGGTSSYEQYF.

In its sample, this clonotype was seen many times. This chain links TRBV10-3 with TRBJ2-1; unclear D gene. Trimming removed 10 bases at V and 4 bases at J, with 17 bases between. Germline V lookup: CDR1 ENHRY, CDR2 SYGVKD. This CDR3 spans 14 amino acids. CDR3 nucleotide sequence: TGTGCCACCGTCTATTCGTCCATTTACAATGAGCAGTTCTTC. Encoded protein: CATVYSSIYNEQFF.

This clonotype was counted a few times. The V gene is TRBV20-1, the J gene TRBJ2-3; D is unclear. Trimming removed 0 bases at V and 8 bases at J, with 12 bases between. Per germline, CDR1 DFQATT and CDR2 SNEGSKA (reference sequence). CDR3 size: 13 residues. CDR3 sequence: CSAREGFSGTQYF. CDR3 sequence (DNA): TGCAGTGCTAGAGAGGGGTTCTCGGGTACGCAGTATTTT.

This clonotype was detected only a few times. The CDR3 nucleotides read TGCAGTGCTAGCCAGGCTTCTAACTATGGCTACACCTTC. This translates into CSASQASNYGYTF. The V call is TRBV20-1, the J call TRBJ1-2, with D unresolved. Trimming removed 3 bases at V and 0 bases at J, with 8 bases between. The germline gives CDR1 DFQATT, CDR2 SNEGSKA (reference sequence). The CDR3 is made up of 13 amino acids.

As regards this clonotype: The junction departs from the called germline gene at one end, perhaps through a read error. V usage is TRBV28 and J usage is TRBJ2-5; maybe TRBD2 (5 bases). The length of the CDR3 is 11 residues. Germline loops: CDR1 MDHEN, CDR2 SYDVKM. CDR3: CASSPGNRRFF. The CDR3 nucleotides read TGTGCCAGCAGTCCCGGGAACCGAAGGTTCTTC.

This clonotype was seen at least ten times. The rearrangement joins TRBV4-3 to TRBJ2-7; TRBD1 agrees at 7 bases. The CDR3 is 15 residues long. Germline loops: CDR1 LGHNA, CDR2 YSLEER. V dropped 6 bases and J dropped 2; count of bases not matched to a gene: 10. The chain's CDR3 is CASSQPGQRPYEQYV. CDR3 sequence (DNA): TGCGCCAGCAGTCAGCCGGGACAGCGACCCTACGAGCAGTACGTC.

The chain carries TRBV5-5 and TRBJ2-2; no reliable D call. This CDR3 has 15 amino acids. Germline V gene sequence: CDR1 SGHKS, CDR2 YYEKEE (reference sequence). The V end lost 1 base, the J end lost 1 base, and 8 bases lay between the germline ends. The CDR3 nucleotides are TGTGCCAGCAGCTTGTCTAGTCGGAACACCGGGGAGCTGTTTTTT. Translation gives CASSLSSRNTGELFF.

This clonotype turned up a few times. The chain links TRBV6-2 or TRBV6-3 to TRBJ1-5; D is ambiguous. V was clipped by 3 bases and J by 0 bases, with 12 bases between them. Germline loops: CDR1 MNHEY, CDR2 SVGEGT. This CDR3 comprises 16 residues. The CDR3 here is CASSYETGYSNQPQHF. The DNA of the CDR3 is TGTGCCAGCAGTTATGAGACGGGTTATAGCAATCAGCCCCAGCATTTT.

This clonotype was picked up a small number of times. The J gene is TRBJ2-4, the V gene TRBV24-1; a possible D gene is TRBD2 (6 bases). V gave up 5 bases and J gave up 6 bases, with 13 bases separating them. The germline V gene has CDR1 KGHDR and CDR2 SFDVKD. This CDR3 contains 14 residues. DNA of the CDR3: TGTGCCACCAGTGCACCCGGGCGGGGAAACATTCAGTACTTC. The encoded protein is CATSAPGRGNIQYF.

V is TRBV4-2 and J is TRBJ2-1; 9 positions match TRBD2. The CDR3 totals 15 residues. V shed 0 bases and J 15 bases; nucleotides not matched to a gene: 12. The germline V gene has CDR1 LGHNA and CDR2 YNFKEQ. The CDR3 here is CASSQDNLPSGEGFF. The CDR3 DNA sequence: TGTGCCAGCAGCCAAGATAATCTGCCTAGCGGGGAGGGGTTCTTC.